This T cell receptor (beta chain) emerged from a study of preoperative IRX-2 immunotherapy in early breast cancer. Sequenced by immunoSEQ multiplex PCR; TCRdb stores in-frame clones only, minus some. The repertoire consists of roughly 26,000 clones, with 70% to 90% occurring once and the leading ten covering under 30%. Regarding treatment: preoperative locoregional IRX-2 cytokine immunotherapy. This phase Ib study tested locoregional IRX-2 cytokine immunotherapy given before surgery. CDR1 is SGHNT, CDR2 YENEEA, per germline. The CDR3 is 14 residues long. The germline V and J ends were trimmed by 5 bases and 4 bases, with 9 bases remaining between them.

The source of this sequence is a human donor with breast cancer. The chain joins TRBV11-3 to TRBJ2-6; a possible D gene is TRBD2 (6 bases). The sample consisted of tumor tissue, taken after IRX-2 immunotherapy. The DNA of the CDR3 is TGTGCCAGCAGCGATGGGAGGGGGGCCAACGTCCTGACTTTC. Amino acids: CASSDGRGANVLTF.